The clone carrying this T cell receptor (beta chain) was counted a few times. Its target is not known. This record belongs to a study of T cells after yellow fever vaccination. The germline V gene encodes CDR1 SGDLS and CDR2 YYNGEE. Unmatched junction bases numbered 9, after V lost 4 bases and J lost 2 bases. This CDR3 is 16 amino acids long. Regarding the study as a whole: On re-exposure, the response was weaker but peaked faster, at day 5 versus 15. The booster saw the reappearance of most primary-vaccination clones (approximately 97% CD4, 70% to 90% CD8). A small share of clonotypes appeared in both CD4 and CD8 compartments.

TCR cDNA, made by 5'RACE template switching, carried an added universal primer site and UMIs. Each CDR3 protein is one row after TCRdb ran MiXCR on the 5' RACE reads. This sample has 250,000 to 300,000 distinct CDR3 sequences, with less than 9.5% found just once. The chain couples TRBV9 to TRBJ2-3, with 8 nucleotides matching TRBD1. The sequence came from a man aged 18 to 30 who received the YFV17D yellow fever vaccine. Sequencing used CD4+ T cells sorted from PBMCs, obtained 5 days after the yellow fever booster vaccination. The CDR3 loop reads CASSLGTGPSTDTQYF. CDR3 DNA: TGTGCCAGCAGCCTCGGGACAGGCCCCTCCACAGATACGCAGTATTTT.